This TCR beta chain was captured by sequencing in a study of molecular identifiers for immune sequencing clone quantification. Study-level points and caveats: For highly expanded clones, sizes could be underestimated when identical TCR molecules share a barcode. Amid roughly 1 million naive cells, spiked Jurkat TCR RNA from one cell was reportedly still detectable.

Naive CD8 libraries came from around 18,000 to 910,000 sorted cells with 10%, 30% or 50% RNA. A CD8+CD4-CCR7+CD45RA+ gate was used to sort naive CD8 T cells. TCRdb recomputed calls from the PCR reads with MiXCR, one row per CDR3 protein. The sample has roughly 320,000 distinct CDR3 sequences, about 23% seen once. There are 13 residues in the CDR3. Between the trimmed V and J ends, which lost 0 bases and 6 bases, there was a span of 9 bases. Germline V gene lookup returns CDR1 SGHAT and CDR2 FQNNGV. This clonotype was counted a few times. The antigen is not known. The rearrangement uses TRBV11-2 and TRBJ2-7; D gene uncertain. Sequencing used naive CD8+ T cells from blood, with Jurkat cell RNA spiked in. The subset here: FACS-sorted CD8+CD4-CCR7+CD45RA+ naive T cells. This sequence was found in a human donor in good health. Some libraries in this study had Jurkat cell RNA spiked in. This chain's CDR3 is CASSLDWQVEQYF. The CDR3, as DNA: TGTGCCAGCAGCTTAGATTGGCAGGTCGAGCAGTACTTC.